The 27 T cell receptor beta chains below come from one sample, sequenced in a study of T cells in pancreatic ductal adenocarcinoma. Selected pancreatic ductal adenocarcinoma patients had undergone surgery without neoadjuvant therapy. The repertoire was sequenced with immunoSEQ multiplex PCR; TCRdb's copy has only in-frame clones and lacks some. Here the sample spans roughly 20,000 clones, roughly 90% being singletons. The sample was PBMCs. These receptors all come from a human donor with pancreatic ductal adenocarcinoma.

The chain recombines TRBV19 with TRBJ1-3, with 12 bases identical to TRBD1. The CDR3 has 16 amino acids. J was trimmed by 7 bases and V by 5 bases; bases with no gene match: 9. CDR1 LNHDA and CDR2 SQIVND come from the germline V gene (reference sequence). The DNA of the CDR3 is TGTGCCAGTAGTCCCCGTCGGGGGACAGGGGGCAACACCATATATTTT. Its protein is CASSPRRGTGGNTIYF.

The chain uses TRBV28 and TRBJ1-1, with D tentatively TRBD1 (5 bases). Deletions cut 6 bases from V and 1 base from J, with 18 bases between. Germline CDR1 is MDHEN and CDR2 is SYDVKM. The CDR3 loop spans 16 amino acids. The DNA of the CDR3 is TGTGCCAGCAGCTACAACCCAGGGTTGGAGAACACTGAAGCTTTCTTT. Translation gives CASSYNPGLENTEAFF.

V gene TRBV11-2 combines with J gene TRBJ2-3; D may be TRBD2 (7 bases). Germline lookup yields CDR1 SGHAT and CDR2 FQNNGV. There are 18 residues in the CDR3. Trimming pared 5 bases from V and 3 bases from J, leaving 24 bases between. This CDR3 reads CASSAEEGEGLLTDTQYF. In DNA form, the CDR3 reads TGTGCCAGCAGCGCCGAGGAGGGGGAGGGGCTGTTGACAGATACGCAGTATTTT.

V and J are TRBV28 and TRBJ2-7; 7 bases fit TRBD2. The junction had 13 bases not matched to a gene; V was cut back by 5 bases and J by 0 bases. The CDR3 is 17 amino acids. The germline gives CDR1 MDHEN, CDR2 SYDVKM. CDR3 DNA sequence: TGTGCCAGCAGTGTAGTGGGGGGGGGACGCCTCTCCTACGAGCAGTACTTC. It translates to CASSVVGGGRLSYEQYF.

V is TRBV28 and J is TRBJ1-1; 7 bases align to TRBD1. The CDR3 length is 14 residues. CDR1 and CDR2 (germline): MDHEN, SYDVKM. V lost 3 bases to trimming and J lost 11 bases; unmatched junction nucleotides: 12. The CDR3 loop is CASSLQGGKVGAFF. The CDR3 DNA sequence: TGTGCCAGCAGTTTGCAGGGGGGAAAAGTGGGGGCTTTCTTT.

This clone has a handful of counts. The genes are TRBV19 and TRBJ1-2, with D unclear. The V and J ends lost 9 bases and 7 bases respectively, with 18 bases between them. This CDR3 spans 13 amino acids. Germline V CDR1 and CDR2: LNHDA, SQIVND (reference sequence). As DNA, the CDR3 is TGTGCCAGCAATTTCCTCGGGGTTGGTGGCTACACCTTC. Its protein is CASNFLGVGGYTF.

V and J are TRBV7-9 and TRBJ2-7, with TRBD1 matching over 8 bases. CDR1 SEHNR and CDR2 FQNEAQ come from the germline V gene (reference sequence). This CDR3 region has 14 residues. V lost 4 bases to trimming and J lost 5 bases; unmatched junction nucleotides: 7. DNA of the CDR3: TGTGCCAGCAGCTCCTGGACAGGGACCCACGAGCAGTACTTC. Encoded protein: CASSSWTGTHEQYF.

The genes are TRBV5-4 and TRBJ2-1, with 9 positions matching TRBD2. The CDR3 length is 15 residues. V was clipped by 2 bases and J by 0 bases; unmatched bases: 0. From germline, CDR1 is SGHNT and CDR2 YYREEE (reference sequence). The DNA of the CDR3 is TGTGCCAGCAGCTTTAGCGGGAGCTCCTACAATGAGCAGTTCTTC. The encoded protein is CASSFSGSSYNEQFF.

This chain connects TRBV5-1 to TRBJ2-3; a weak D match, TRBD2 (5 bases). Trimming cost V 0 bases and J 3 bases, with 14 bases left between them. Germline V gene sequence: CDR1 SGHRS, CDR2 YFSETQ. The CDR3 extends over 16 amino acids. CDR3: CASSLVGSPGTDTQYF. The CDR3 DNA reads TGCGCCAGCAGCTTGGTAGGCTCTCCGGGGACAGATACGCAGTATTTT.

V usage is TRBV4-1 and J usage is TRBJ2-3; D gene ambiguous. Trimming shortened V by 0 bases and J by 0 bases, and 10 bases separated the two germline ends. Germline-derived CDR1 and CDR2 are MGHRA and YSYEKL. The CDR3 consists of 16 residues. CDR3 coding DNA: TGCGCCAGCAGCCAAGATGGCGGATCTAGCACAGATACGCAGTATTTT. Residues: CASSQDGGSSTDTQYF.

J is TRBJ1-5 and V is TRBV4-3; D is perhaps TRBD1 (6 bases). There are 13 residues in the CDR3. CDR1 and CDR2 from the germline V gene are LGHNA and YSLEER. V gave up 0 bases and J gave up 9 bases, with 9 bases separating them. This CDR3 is CASSQEATGPQHF. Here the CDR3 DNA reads TGCGCCAGCAGCCAAGAAGCGACAGGGCCCCAGCATTTT.

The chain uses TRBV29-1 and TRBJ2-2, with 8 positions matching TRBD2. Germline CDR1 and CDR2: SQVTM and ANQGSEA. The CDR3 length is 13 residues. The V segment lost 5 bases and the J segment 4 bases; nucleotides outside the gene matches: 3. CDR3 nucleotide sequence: TGCAGCGTTTCGGGGGGGCGCACCGGGGAGCTGTTTTTT. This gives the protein CSVSGGRTGELFF.

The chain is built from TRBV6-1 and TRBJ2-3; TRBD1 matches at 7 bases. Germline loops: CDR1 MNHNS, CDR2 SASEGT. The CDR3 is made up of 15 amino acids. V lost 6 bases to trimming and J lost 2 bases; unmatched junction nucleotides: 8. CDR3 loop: CASSLLRGSTDTQYF. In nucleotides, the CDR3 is TGTGCCAGCAGCCTCCTCAGGGGGTCCACAGATACGCAGTATTTT.

CDR3 nucleotides: TGCGCCAGCAGCTTGGGACTAGCGGGGACGTGGAGGGAGACCCAGTACTTC. This gives the protein CASSLGLAGTWRETQYF. The chain couples TRBV5-1 to TRBJ2-5; 11 bases align to TRBD2. This CDR3 has 17 residues. The junction had 9 bases not matched to a gene; V was cut back by 0 bases and J by 5 bases. The germline V gene encodes CDR1 SGHRS and CDR2 YFSETQ.

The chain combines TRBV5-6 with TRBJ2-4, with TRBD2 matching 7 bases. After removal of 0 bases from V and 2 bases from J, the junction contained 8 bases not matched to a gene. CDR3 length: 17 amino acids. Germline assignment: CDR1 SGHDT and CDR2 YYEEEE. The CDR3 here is CASSLGGREDPKNIQYF. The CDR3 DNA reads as TGTGCCAGCAGCTTGGGAGGGAGGGAGGATCCCAAAAACATTCAGTACTTC.

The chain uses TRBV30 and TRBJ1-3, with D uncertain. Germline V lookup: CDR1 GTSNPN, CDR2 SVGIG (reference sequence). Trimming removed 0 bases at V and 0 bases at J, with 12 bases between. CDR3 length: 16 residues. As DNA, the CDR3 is TGTGCCTGGAGTGTATCTTCCCGTTCCTCTGGAAACACCATATATTTT. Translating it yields CAWSVSSRSSGNTIYF.

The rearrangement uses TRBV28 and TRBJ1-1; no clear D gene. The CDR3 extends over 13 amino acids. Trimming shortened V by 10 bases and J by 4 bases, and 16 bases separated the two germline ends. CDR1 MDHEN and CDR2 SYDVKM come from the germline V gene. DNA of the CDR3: TGTGCCACCCAAGCAGACTCTAGCACTGAAGCTTTCTTT. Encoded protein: CATQADSSTEAFF. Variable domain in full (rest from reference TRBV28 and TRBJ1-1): DVKVTQSSRYLVKRTGEKVFLECVQDMDHENMFWYRQDPGLGLRLIYFSYDVKMKEKGDIPEGYSVSREKKERFSLILESASTNQTSMYLCATQADSSTEAFFGQGTRLTVV.

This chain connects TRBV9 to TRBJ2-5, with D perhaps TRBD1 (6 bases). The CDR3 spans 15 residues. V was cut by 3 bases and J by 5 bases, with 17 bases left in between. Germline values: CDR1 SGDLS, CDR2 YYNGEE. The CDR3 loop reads CASSAPPGARETQYF. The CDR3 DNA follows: TGTGCCAGCAGCGCCCCACCAGGGGCCCGTGAGACCCAGTACTTC.

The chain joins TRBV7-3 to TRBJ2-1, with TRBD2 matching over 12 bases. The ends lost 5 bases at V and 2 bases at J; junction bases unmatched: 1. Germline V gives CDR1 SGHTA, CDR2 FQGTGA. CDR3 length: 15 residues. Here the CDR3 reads CASSTSGGTYNEQFF. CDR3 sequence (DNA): TGTGCCAGCAGCACTAGCGGGGGGACCTACAATGAGCAGTTCTTC.

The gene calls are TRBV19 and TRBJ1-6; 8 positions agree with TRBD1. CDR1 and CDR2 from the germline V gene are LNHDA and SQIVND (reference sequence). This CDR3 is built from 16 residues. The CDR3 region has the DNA TGTCCCTGTGATGAGACAGGGGTCCTTTGGGGTTCACCCCTCCACTTT. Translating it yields CPCDETGVLWGSPLHF.

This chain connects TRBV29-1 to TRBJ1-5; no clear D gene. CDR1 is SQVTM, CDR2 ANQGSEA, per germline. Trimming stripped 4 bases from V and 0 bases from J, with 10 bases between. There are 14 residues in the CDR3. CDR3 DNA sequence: TGCAGCGTTGTAGAGGTAGATAGCAATCAGCCCCAGCATTTT. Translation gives CSVVEVDSNQPQHF.

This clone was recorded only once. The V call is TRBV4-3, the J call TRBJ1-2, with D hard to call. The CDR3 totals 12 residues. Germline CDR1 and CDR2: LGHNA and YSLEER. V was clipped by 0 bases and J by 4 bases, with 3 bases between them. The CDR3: CASSQESYGYTF. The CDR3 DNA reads TGCGCCAGCAGCCAAGAGAGCTATGGCTACACCTTC.

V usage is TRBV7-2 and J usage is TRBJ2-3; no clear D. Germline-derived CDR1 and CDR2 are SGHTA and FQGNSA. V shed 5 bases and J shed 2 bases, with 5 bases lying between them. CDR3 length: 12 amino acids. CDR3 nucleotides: TGTGCCAGCAGCCTTTCCACAGATACGCAGTATTTT. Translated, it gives CASSLSTDTQYF.

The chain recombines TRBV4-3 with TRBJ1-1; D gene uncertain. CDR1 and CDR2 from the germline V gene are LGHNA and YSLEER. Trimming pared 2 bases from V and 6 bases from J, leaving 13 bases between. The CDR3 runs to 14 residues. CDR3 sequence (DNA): TGCGCCAGCAGCCAACGCGGGCTGGGTGCTGAAGCTTTCTTT. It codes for CASSQRGLGAEAFF.

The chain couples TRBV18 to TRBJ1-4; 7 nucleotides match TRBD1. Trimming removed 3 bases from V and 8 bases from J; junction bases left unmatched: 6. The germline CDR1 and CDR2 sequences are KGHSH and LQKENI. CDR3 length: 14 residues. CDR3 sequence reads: CASSPGQPPEKLFF. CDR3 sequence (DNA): TGTGCCAGCTCACCGGGACAGCCACCCGAAAAACTGTTTTTT.

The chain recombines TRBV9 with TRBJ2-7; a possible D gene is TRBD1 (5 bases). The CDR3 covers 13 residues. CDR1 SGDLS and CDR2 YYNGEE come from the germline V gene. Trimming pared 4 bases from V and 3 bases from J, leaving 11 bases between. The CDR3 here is CASSPGLRYEQYF. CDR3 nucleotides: TGTGCCAGCAGCCCAGGGTTACGCTACGAGCAGTACTTC.

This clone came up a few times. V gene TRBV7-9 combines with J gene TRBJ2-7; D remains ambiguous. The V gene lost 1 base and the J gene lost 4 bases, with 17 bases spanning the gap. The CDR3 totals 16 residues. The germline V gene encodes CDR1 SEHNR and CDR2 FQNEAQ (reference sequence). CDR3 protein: CASSLVTVPARYEQYF. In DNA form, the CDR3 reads TGTGCCAGCAGCTTAGTAACAGTCCCCGCTCGTTACGAGCAGTACTTC.